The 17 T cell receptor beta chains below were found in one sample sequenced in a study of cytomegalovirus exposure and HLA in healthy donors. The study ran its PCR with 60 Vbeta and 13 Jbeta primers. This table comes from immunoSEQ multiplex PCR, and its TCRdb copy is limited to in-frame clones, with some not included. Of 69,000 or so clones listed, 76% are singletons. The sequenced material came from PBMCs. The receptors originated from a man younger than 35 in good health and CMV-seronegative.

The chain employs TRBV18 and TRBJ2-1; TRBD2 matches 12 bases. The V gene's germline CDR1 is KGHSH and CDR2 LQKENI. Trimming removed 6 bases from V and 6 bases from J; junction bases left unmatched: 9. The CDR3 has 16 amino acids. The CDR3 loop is CASSPILAGGSNEQFF. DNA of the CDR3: TGTGCCAGCTCGCCGATTCTAGCGGGGGGGAGCAATGAGCAGTTCTTC.

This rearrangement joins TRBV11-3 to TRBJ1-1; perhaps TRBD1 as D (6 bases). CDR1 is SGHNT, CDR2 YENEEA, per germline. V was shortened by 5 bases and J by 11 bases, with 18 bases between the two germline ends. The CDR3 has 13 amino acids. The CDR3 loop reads CASSRRQEEEAFF. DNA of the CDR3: TGTGCCAGCAGCCGCCGACAGGAAGAAGAGGCTTTCTTT.

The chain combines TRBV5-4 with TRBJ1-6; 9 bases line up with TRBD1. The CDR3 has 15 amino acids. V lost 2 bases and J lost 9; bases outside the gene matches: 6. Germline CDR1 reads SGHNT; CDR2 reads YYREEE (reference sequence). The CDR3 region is CASSFRDRDTSPLHF. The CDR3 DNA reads TGTGCCAGCAGCTTTAGGGACAGGGACACTTCACCCCTCCACTTT. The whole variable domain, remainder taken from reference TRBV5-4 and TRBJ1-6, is ETGVTQSPTHLIKTRGQQVTLRCSSQSGHNTVSWYQQALGQGPQFIFQYYREEENGRGNFPPRFSGLQFPNYSSELNVNALELDDSALYLCASSFRDRDTSPLHFGNGTRLTVT.

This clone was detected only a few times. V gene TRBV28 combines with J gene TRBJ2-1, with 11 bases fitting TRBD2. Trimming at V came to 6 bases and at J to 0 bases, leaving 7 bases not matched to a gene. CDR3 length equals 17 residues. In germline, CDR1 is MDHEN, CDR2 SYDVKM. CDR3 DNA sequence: TGTGCCAGCAGAAAACTAGCGGGGGCTAGCTCCTACAATGAGCAGTTCTTC. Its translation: CASRKLAGASSYNEQFF.

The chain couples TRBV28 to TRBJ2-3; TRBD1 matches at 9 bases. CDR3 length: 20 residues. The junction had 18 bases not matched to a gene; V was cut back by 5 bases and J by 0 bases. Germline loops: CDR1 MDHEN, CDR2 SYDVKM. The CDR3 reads CASSNRGLNPSGESTDTQYF. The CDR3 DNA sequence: TGTGCCAGCAGTAACAGGGGGCTAAATCCCTCAGGAGAAAGCACAGATACGCAGTATTTT.

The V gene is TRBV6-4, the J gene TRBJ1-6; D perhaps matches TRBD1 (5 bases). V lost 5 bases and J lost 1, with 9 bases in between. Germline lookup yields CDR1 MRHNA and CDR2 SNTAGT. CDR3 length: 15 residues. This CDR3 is CASSQGDSYNSPLHF. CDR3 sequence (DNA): TGTGCCAGCAGTCAGGGTGATTCCTATAATTCACCCCTCCACTTT.

The CDR3 DNA is TGTGCCGGCCAAACTCTAGACAGGCTGGTTAATTCACCCCTCCACTTT. This sequence encodes CAGQTLDRLVNSPLHF. The chain joins TRBV30 to TRBJ1-6; maybe TRBD1 (6 bases). The CDR3 consists of 16 residues. Trimming shortened V by 8 bases and J by 6 bases, and 23 bases separated the two germline ends. Looked up from germline, CDR1 is GTSNPN and CDR2 is SVGIG (reference sequence).

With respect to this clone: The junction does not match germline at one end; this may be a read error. CDR3 sequence: CTSSIAPGTVTEAFF. Written as DNA, the CDR3 is TGTACCAGTAGTATAGCCCCGGGGACAGTCACTGAAGCTTTCTTT. The chain is built from TRBV19 and TRBJ1-1; 7 bases match TRBD1. This CDR3 is 15 amino acids long. Germline V CDR1 and CDR2: LNHDA, SQIVND (reference sequence).

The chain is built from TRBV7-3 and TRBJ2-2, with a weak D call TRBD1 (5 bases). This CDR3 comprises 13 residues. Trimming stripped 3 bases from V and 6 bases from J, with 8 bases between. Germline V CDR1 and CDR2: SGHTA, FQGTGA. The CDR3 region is CASSFREAGELFF. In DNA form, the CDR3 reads TGTGCCAGCAGCTTCAGGGAAGCCGGGGAGCTGTTTTTT. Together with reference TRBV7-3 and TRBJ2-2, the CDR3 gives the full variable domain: GAGVSQTPSNKVTEKGKYVELRCDPISGHTALYWYRQSLGQGPEFLIYFQGTGAADDSGLPNDRFFAVRPEGSVSTLKIQRTERGDSAVYLCASSFREAGELFFGEGSRLTVL.

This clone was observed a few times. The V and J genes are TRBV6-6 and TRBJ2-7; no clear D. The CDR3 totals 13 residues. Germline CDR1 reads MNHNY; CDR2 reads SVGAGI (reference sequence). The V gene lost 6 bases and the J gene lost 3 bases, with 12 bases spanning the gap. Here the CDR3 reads CASSEERSYEQYV. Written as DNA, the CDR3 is TGTGCCAGCAGCGAAGAAAGGAGCTACGAGCAGTACGTC.

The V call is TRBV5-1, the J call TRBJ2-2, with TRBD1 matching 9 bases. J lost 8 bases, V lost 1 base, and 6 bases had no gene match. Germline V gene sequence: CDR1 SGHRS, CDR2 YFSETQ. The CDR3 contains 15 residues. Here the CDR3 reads CASSLRQGVDGELFF. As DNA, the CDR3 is TGCGCCAGCAGCTTGCGACAGGGGGTGGATGGGGAGCTGTTTTTT.

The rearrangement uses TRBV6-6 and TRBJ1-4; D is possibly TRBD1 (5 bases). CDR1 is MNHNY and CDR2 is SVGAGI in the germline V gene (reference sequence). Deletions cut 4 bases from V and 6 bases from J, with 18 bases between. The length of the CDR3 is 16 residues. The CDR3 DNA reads TGTGCCAGCAGTTTGGAGGGACGTTACCGTTATGAAAAACTGTTTTTT. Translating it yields CASSLEGRYRYEKLFF.

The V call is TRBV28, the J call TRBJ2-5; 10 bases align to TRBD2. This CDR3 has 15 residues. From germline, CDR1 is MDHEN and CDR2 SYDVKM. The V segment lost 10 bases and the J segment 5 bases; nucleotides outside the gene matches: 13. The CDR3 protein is CAISRQRGGRETQYF. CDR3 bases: TGTGCCATCTCTCGGCAGCGGGGGGGCCGGGAGACCCAGTACTTC.

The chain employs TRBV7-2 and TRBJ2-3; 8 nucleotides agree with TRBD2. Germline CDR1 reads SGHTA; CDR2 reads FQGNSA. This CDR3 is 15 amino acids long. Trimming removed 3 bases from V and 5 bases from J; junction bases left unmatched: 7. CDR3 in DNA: TGTGCCAGCAGCTTGAACGGGGGGGCCATAGATACGCAGTATTTT. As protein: CASSLNGGAIDTQYF.

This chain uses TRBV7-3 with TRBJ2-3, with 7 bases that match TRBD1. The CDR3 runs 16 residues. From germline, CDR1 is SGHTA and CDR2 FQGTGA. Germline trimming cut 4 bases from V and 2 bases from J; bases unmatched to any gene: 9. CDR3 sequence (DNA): TGTGCCAGCAGCTCCTCAGGGGGTTCCCTCACAGATACGCAGTATTTT. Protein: CASSSSGGSLTDTQYF.

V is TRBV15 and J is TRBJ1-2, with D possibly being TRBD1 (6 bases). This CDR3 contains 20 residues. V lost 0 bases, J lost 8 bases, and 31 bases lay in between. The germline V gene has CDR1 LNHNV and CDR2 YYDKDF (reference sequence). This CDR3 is CATSRDIVEGGSQGFGGYTF. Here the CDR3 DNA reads TGTGCCACCAGCAGAGATATTGTGGAGGGGGGGTCGCAGGGATTTGGGGGCTACACCTTC.

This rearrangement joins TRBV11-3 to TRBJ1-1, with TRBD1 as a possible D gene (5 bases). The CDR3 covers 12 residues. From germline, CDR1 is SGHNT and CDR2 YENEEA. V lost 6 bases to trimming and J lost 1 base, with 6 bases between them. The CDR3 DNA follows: TGTGCCAGCAGTACAGGGAACACTGAAGCTTTCTTT. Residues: CASSTGNTEAFF.